The 7 T cell receptor beta chains reported below all come from one sample, sequenced in a study of CD8+CD57+ T cells in acquired aplastic anemia. Genomic DNA served as template for TCR beta VDJ and CDR3 profiling. TCRdb ran MiXCR on the reads and lists one entry per CDR3 protein. The table shows around 430,000 distinct CDR3 sequences, with about a third occurring only once. Patients included in sequencing had previously demonstrated CD8+CD57+ cell expansion by flow cytometry. Sequenced material: sorted CD4+, CD8+, or CD8+CD57+ T cells (not recorded which) from PBMCs. These receptors were obtained from a human donor with aplastic anemia.

This clonotype came up many times. This rearrangement joins TRBV12-3 or TRBV12-4 to TRBJ2-6, with a weak D call TRBD1 (6 bases). The V end lost 5 bases, the J end lost 2 bases, and 10 bases lay between the germline ends. This CDR3 is built from 15 residues. CDR3 in DNA: TGTGCCAGCAGTGTACAGGGCCCTGGGGCCAACGTCCTGACTTTC. Translation gives CASSVQGPGANVLTF.

This clonotype was seen repeatedly, ten times or more. This chain joins TRBV9 and TRBJ1-5, with D possibly TRBD1 on 6 matching bases. CDR3 length equals 15 residues. V shed 3 bases and J shed 7 bases, with 17 bases lying between them. Germline V lookup: CDR1 SGDLS, CDR2 YYNGEE. DNA for the CDR3: TGTGCCAGCAGCGCCACCGGAACAGGGTTGCAGCCCCAGCATTTT. As protein: CASSATGTGLQPQHF.

This sequence joins TRBV15 and TRBJ1-6, with TRBD1 as a possible D gene (6 bases). The V and J ends lost 0 bases and 7 bases respectively, with 13 bases between them. The CDR3 extends over 16 amino acids. Germline V gene lookup returns CDR1 LNHNV and CDR2 YYDKDF (reference sequence). Here the CDR3 reads CATSRDAGETNSPLHF. The CDR3 bases are TGTGCCACCAGCAGAGATGCAGGGGAGACGAATTCACCCCTCCACTTT. The full variable domain, completed using reference TRBV15 and TRBJ1-6, is DAMVIQNPRYQVTQFGKPVTLSCSQTLNHNVMYWYQQKSSQAPKLLFHYYDKDFNNEADTPDNFQSRRPNTSFCFLDIRSPGLGDTAMYLCATSRDAGETNSPLHFGNGTRLTVT.

The chain recombines TRBV5-1 with TRBJ1-2, with no clear D. The CDR3 is made up of 15 amino acids. V was cut by 0 bases and J by 4 bases, with 13 bases left in between. Germline values: CDR1 SGHRS, CDR2 YFSETQ. The CDR3 is CASSLEVGLVYGYTF. CDR3 nucleotide sequence: TGCGCCAGCAGCTTGGAGGTGGGTTTGGTCTATGGCTACACCTTC.

The chain combines TRBV2 with TRBJ2-1; 10 bases line up with TRBD2. The V and J ends lost 6 bases and 5 bases, in that order; junction bases with no gene match: 4. The CDR3 has 14 residues. From germline, CDR1 is SNHLY and CDR2 FYNNEI. DNA for the CDR3: TGTGCCAGCAGGCCCGGGACTAGCGACAATGAGCAGTTCTTC. Translated: CASRPGTSDNEQFF. Together with reference TRBV2 and TRBJ2-1, the CDR3 gives the full variable domain: EPEVTQTPSHQVTQMGQEVILRCVPISNHLYFYWYRQILGQKVEFLVSFYNNEISEKSEIFDDQFSVERPDGSNFTLKIRSTKLEDSAMYFCASRPGTSDNEQFFGPGTRLTVL.

At least ten counts were recorded for this clonotype. The V gene is TRBV29-1, the J gene TRBJ2-2; D gene uncertain. CDR3 length: 12 amino acids. Germline CDR1 reads SQVTM; CDR2 reads ANQGSEA. The V end lost 4 bases, the J end lost 2 bases, and 5 bases lay between the germline ends. The CDR3 region is CSVVANTGELFF. CDR3 sequence (DNA): TGCAGCGTTGTGGCAAACACCGGGGAGCTGTTTTTT.

This sequence joins TRBV20-1 and TRBJ2-2; D ambiguous. CDR1 and CDR2 from the germline V gene are DFQATT and SNEGSKA (reference sequence). V gave up 1 base and J gave up 2 bases, with 2 bases separating them. The CDR3 is 12 amino acids. The CDR3 sequence is CSARGNTGELFF. The CDR3 DNA sequence: TGCAGTGCTAGAGGAAACACCGGGGAGCTGTTTTTT.